Following are 15 T cell receptor beta chains from one sample sequenced in a study of OX40 agonist ivuxolimab in advanced cancers. Method: immunoSEQ multiplex PCR; TCRdb's copy keeps in-frame clones and lacks some. In the table there are about 120,000 clones, over 85% of which are singletons. The sequences come from CD4+ or CD8+ T cells sorted from blood, collected in a trial of the OX40 agonist ivuxolimab. Receptor source: an adult with an advanced solid tumor such as melanoma, head and neck, liver or kidney cancer.

This chain connects TRBV5-1 to TRBJ1-4, with TRBD1 as a possible D gene (5 bases). This CDR3 is 16 amino acids long. Germline V gene lookup returns CDR1 SGHRS and CDR2 YFSETQ. V lost 0 bases and J 0 bases, leaving 9 bases between the germline ends. This CDR3 is CASSLDRRATNEKLFF. The DNA of the CDR3 is TGCGCCAGCAGCTTGGACAGGAGAGCAACTAATGAAAAACTGTTTTTT.

The chain combines TRBV28 with TRBJ2-7, with 9 bases lining up with TRBD1. Germline V lookup: CDR1 MDHEN, CDR2 SYDVKM. The CDR3 is 12 amino acids. V gave up 6 bases and J gave up 3 bases; unmatched junction bases: 0. CDR3 nucleotides: TGTGCCAGCAGGACAGGGGGCTACGAGCAGTACTTC. Its protein product is CASRTGGYEQYF.

This chain joins TRBV5-1 and TRBJ2-7, with 9 bases lining up with TRBD2. Germline V CDR1 and CDR2: SGHRS, YFSETQ. CDR3 size: 15 residues. The V and J ends lost 0 bases and 4 bases, in that order; junction bases with no gene match: 5. DNA for the CDR3: TGCGCCAGCAGCTTGGGGGCTAGCGGGACTTACGAGCAGTACTTC. This gives the protein CASSLGASGTYEQYF.

V and J are TRBV2 and TRBJ1-4; a possible D gene is TRBD1 (6 bases). The CDR3 is 15 amino acids. The germline V gene encodes CDR1 SNHLY and CDR2 FYNNEI. The V and J ends lost 4 bases and 8 bases respectively, with 17 bases between them. The CDR3 DNA reads as TGTGCCAGCAGTGGTATCAGGATAGGGGGGGAAAAACTGTTTTTT. This gives the protein CASSGIRIGGEKLFF.

The chain joins TRBV7-3 to TRBJ2-3; 7 positions match TRBD1. The CDR3 is 16 amino acids. The germline gives CDR1 SGHTA, CDR2 FQGTGA. The junction had 7 bases not matched to a gene; V was cut back by 4 bases and J by 0 bases. The DNA of the CDR3 is TGTGCCAGCAGCTCCCGGGCAGGGGGTAGCACAGATACGCAGTATTTT. Translating gives CASSSRAGGSTDTQYF.

This clone appeared a single time. The chain joins TRBV5-4 to TRBJ2-2, with D perhaps given as TRBD1 or TRBD2 (5 bases each). There are 15 residues in the CDR3. With 3 bases removed from V and 0 bases from J, the gap between germline ends came to 9 bases. Germline lookup yields CDR1 SGHNT and CDR2 YYREEE (reference sequence). The CDR3: CASSSGTANTGELFF. The DNA for the CDR3 is TGTGCCAGCAGCTCCGGGACGGCGAACACCGGGGAGCTGTTTTTT.

V is TRBV18 and J is TRBJ2-1, with 14 bases aligning to TRBD2. Losses at the gene ends were 2 bases for V and 8 bases for J; bases not matched to a gene: 5. Germline V gene lookup returns CDR1 KGHSH and CDR2 LQKENI. The CDR3 runs to 16 residues. CDR3 protein: CASSPRTGLAGDEQFF. As DNA, the CDR3 is TGTGCCAGCTCACCAAGAACGGGACTAGCGGGAGATGAGCAGTTCTTC.

The chain recombines TRBV25-1 with TRBJ1-4, with D unresolved. The CDR3 contains 15 residues. The germline V gene encodes CDR1 MGHDK and CDR2 SYGVNS. The V gene lost 2 bases and the J gene lost 4 bases, with 11 bases spanning the gap. DNA of the CDR3: TGTGCCAGCAGTGAACGACACTCGAATAATGAAAAACTGTTTTTT. Its protein is CASSERHSNNEKLFF.

The chain links TRBV11-3 to TRBJ2-2; 8 nucleotides line up with TRBD1. Germline assignment: CDR1 SGHNT and CDR2 YENEEA. Trimming removed 0 bases from V and 1 base from J; junction bases left unmatched: 4. This CDR3 has 17 amino acids. The CDR3 DNA is TGTGCCAGCAGCTTAGATCCACAGGGGGTGAACACCGGGGAGCTGTTTTTT. This sequence encodes CASSLDPQGVNTGELFF.

The chain couples TRBV9 to TRBJ2-3, with D unresolved. This CDR3 contains 13 residues. Trimming removed 1 base from V and 1 base from J, with 4 bases in between. Looked up from germline, CDR1 is SGDLS and CDR2 is YYNGEE. The CDR3 here is CASSVQGTDTQYF. The CDR3 nucleotides are TGTGCCAGCAGCGTACAAGGCACAGATACGCAGTATTTT.

The chain carries TRBV7-9 and TRBJ1-5; TRBD1 might be the D (5 bases). The CDR3 covers 14 residues. V lost 1 base and J lost 6, with 10 bases in between. Germline V gene data show CDR1 as SEHNR and CDR2 as FQNEAQ (reference sequence). Here the CDR3 DNA reads TGTGCCAGCAGCTTAGTCGGGGGGGGTCAGCCCCAGCATTTT. Translating it yields CASSLVGGGQPQHF.

J is TRBJ1-6 and V is TRBV6-1; the match to TRBD1 covers 10 bases. This CDR3 has 14 residues. CDR1 and CDR2 from the germline V gene are MNHNS and SASEGT. V lost 10 bases to trimming and J lost 7 bases; unmatched junction nucleotides: 7. CDR3 coding DNA: TGTGCCACCAAAGGACAGGGGGAAAATTCACCCCTCCACTTT. Encoded protein: CATKGQGENSPLHF.

This CDR3 is CASSAGGTSPNEQFF. DNA of the CDR3: TGTGCCAGCAGTGCAGGGGGGACTAGCCCGAATGAGCAGTTCTTC. The chain recombines TRBV25-1 with TRBJ2-1; 9 nucleotides agree with TRBD2. Germline CDR1 is MGHDK and CDR2 is SYGVNS. The ends lost 4 bases at V and 7 bases at J; junction bases unmatched: 8. The CDR3 is 15 residues long.

The gene calls are TRBV6-1 and TRBJ2-1, with TRBD2 identical over 10 bases. The ends lost 7 bases at V and 7 bases at J; junction bases unmatched: 4. Germline assignment: CDR1 MNHNS and CDR2 SASEGT. There are 13 residues in the CDR3. CDR3 nucleotides: TGTGCCAGCACTAGCGGGGGAATTAATGAGCAGTTCTTC. Amino acid sequence: CASTSGGINEQFF.

The chain has TRBV7-6 and TRBJ1-4; D may be TRBD1 (5 bases). CDR3 length: 16 residues. The V gene lost 2 bases and the J gene lost 4 bases, with 14 bases spanning the gap. Germline values: CDR1 SGHVS, CDR2 FNYEAQ. CDR3 in DNA: TGTGCCAGCAGCTTAAACCCCCAGGGTGTTAATGAAAAACTGTTTTTT. Its translation is CASSLNPQGVNEKLFF.